This T cell receptor beta chain was sequenced in a study of molecular identifiers for immune sequencing clone quantification. From the PCR reads, TCRdb called clonotypes with MiXCR, one entry per CDR3 protein. The data show about 500,000 distinct CDR3 sequences, about 21% seen once. This clonotype was observed at least ten times. The sequence was obtained from a human donor in good health. Some libraries in this study had Jurkat cell RNA spiked in. The sample taken for sequencing was naive CD8+ T cells from blood, with Jurkat cell RNA spiked in. Subset noted: FACS-sorted CD8+CD4-CCR7+CD45RA+ naive T cells.

CDR3 nucleotide sequence: TGTGCCAGCAGCTTGGGACTAGCGGGCGCCACGGAGACCCAGTACTTC. Translating it yields CASSLGLAGATETQYF. The chain recombines TRBV5-4 with TRBJ2-5; 10 bases line up with TRBD2. Germline V lookup: CDR1 SGHNT, CDR2 YYREEE (reference sequence). J gave up 5 bases and V 0 bases, and 7 bases lay outside the gene matches. The CDR3 runs 16 residues.